Listed here are 18 T cell receptor beta chains from one sample, sequenced in a study of shared clonotypes between healthy human individuals. It was CD45RO-negative cells, positively selected for CCR7, that made up naive CD8 cells, with terminally differentiated effector memory CD45RA+ cells excluded. Assay: immunoSEQ multiplex PCR; the TCRdb copy retains only in-frame clones and omits some. This table holds 550,000 to 600,000 clones, roughly 98% found once. Sequencing was done on a sample of naive CD8+ T cells sorted from blood. These receptors were collected from a man aged 25-40 years in good health.

The genes are TRBV25-1 and TRBJ2-1; 10 bases agree with TRBD2. In germline, CDR1 is MGHDK, CDR2 SYGVNS. V lost 5 bases and J lost 5; bases outside the gene matches: 9. The CDR3 sequence is 16 residues long. CDR3 DNA sequence: TGTGCCAGCAGTCAATTCAGCGGGAGGGAGGACAATGAGCAGTTCTTC. Amino acids: CASSQFSGREDNEQFF. Combining the CDR3 with reference TRBV25-1 and TRBJ2-1 gives the whole variable domain EADIYQTPRYLVIGTGKKITLECSQTMGHDKMYWYQQDPGMELHLIHYSYGVNSTEKGDLSSESTVSRIRTEHFPLTLESARPSHTSQYLCASSQFSGREDNEQFFGPGTRLTVL.

This clone was recorded once. The V gene is TRBV5-1, the J gene TRBJ1-2; 9 bases line up with TRBD1. Germline V gene lookup returns CDR1 SGHRS and CDR2 YFSETQ. The CDR3 totals 18 residues. V was pared by 3 bases and J by 4 bases, with 16 bases of the junction left unmatched. The CDR3 DNA follows: TGCGCCAGCAGCTCGACAGAGGGGAACAGGGGGCCCCTCTATGGCTACACCTTC. Residues: CASSSTEGNRGPLYGYTF.

This chain uses TRBV7-9 with TRBJ2-2, with unresolved D. Germline V CDR1 and CDR2: SEHNR, FQNEAQ (reference sequence). The V gene lost 2 bases and the J gene lost 1 base, with 11 bases spanning the gap. The CDR3 length is 16 residues. CDR3 in DNA: TGTGCCAGCAGCTTAATCTTGGCTCGGAACACCGGGGAGCTGTTTTTT. This sequence encodes CASSLILARNTGELFF.

The gene calls are TRBV9 and TRBJ2-3; D gene ambiguous. Germline V lookup: CDR1 SGDLS, CDR2 YYNGEE. V was trimmed by 3 bases and J by 0 bases, leaving 5 bases between them. The CDR3 has 13 amino acids. CDR3 region: CASSGGSTDTQYF. DNA for the CDR3: TGTGCCAGCAGCGGTGGAAGCACAGATACGCAGTATTTT.

This clone was counted a few times. J is TRBJ1-3 and V is TRBV4-2; 8 bases are shared with TRBD1. The CDR3 length is 17 residues. Germline V lookup: CDR1 LGHNA, CDR2 YNFKEQ. Trimming at V came to 4 bases and at J to 0 bases, leaving 8 bases not matched to a gene. CDR3 DNA sequence: TGTGCCAGCAGCCCATGGCCCGGGACAGGCTCTGGAAACACCATATATTTT. It yields the protein CASSPWPGTGSGNTIYF.

The chain joins TRBV21-1 to TRBJ2-7; TRBD1, the table's D call, was not compared with the DNA. TRBV21-1 has pseudogene status. The CDR3 is 15 residues long. CDR3 bases: TGTGCCAGCAGCAAAGTAATGGGACAGCAGCTCGAGCAGTACTTC. Translating it yields CASSKVMGQQLEQYF.

The rearrangement uses TRBV5-8 and TRBJ2-7; D remains unclear. CDR3 length equals 14 residues. From germline, CDR1 is SGHTS and CDR2 YDEGEE. Deletions cut 2 bases from V and 2 bases from J, with 11 bases between. The CDR3 here is CASSFGPATYEQYF. CDR3 DNA sequence: TGTGCCAGCAGCTTTGGTCCAGCCACCTACGAGCAGTACTTC.

V gene TRBV6-5 combines with J gene TRBJ2-1, with D possibly being TRBD2 (5 bases). Per the germline V gene, CDR1 is MNHEY and CDR2 is SVGAGI. Trimming removed 5 bases at V and 10 bases at J, with 15 bases between. CDR3 size: 13 residues. CDR3 protein: CASSLGSRVEQFF. The DNA of the CDR3 is TGTGCCAGCAGTCTCGGGTCGAGGGTAGAGCAGTTCTTC.

This chain joins TRBV5-4 and TRBJ2-5; D is perhaps TRBD1 (6 bases). Germline-derived CDR1 and CDR2 are SGHNT and YYREEE (reference sequence). V was cut by 4 bases and J by 1 base, with 11 bases left in between. The CDR3 loop spans 14 amino acids. Here the CDR3 DNA reads TGTGCCAGCAGCCTTCGGACAGTCCAAGAGACCCAGTACTTC. Translation gives CASSLRTVQETQYF.

The V call is TRBV18, the J call TRBJ2-1; possible D gene TRBD2, 7 bases. Trimming cost V 4 bases and J 4 bases, with 20 bases left between them. The germline CDR1 and CDR2 sequences are KGHSH and LQKENI. The CDR3 consists of 17 residues. CDR3 region: CASSLQGGLAVYNEQFF. The CDR3, as DNA: TGTGCCAGCTCACTTCAAGGGGGGCTAGCGGTATACAATGAGCAGTTCTTC. The full variable domain, rest sourced from reference TRBV18 and TRBJ2-1, is NAGVMQNPRHLVRRRGQEARLRCSPMKGHSHVYWYRQLPEEGLKFMVYLQKENIIDESGMPKERFSAEFPKEGPSILRIQQVVRGDSAAYFCASSLQGGLAVYNEQFFGPGTRLTVL.

On this clone: Other nucleotide sequences in the sample specify the same CDR3. The J gene is TRBJ2-7, the V gene TRBV13, with a possible D match to TRBD2 (5 bases). V lost 3 bases to trimming and J lost 6 bases, with 6 bases between them. This CDR3 has 11 amino acids. Germline V gene lookup returns CDR1 PRHDT and CDR2 FYEKMQ (reference sequence). In nucleotides, the CDR3 is TGTGCCAGCAGCTTCCGGGGCGAGCAGTACTTC. Translation gives CASSFRGEQYF. Supplemented by reference TRBV13 and TRBJ2-7, the full variable domain reads AAGVIQSPRHLIKEKRETATLKCYPIPRHDTVYWYQQGPGQDPQFLISFYEKMQSDKGSIPDRFSAQQFSDYHSELNMSSLELGDSALYFCASSFRGEQYFGPGTRLTVT.

The chain has TRBV9 and TRBJ2-7; 7 bases are shared with TRBD1. The CDR3 is 16 amino acids. Trimming removed 0 bases from V and 2 bases from J; junction bases left unmatched: 8. CDR1 is SGDLS and CDR2 is YYNGEE in the germline V gene. The CDR3 coding sequence is TGTGCCAGCAGCGTAGTTGGGACAGTCATAGCCTACGAGCAGTACTTC. Protein sequence: CASSVVGTVIAYEQYF.

The J gene is TRBJ2-7, the V gene TRBV7-9; D is ambiguous. The germline V and J ends were trimmed by 8 bases and 2 bases, with 16 bases remaining between them. The V gene's germline CDR1 is SEHNR and CDR2 FQNEAQ (reference sequence). The CDR3 consists of 14 residues. Written as DNA, the CDR3 is TGTGCCAGCGCGACCCCCTACACTACCTACGAGCAGTACTTC. It codes for CASATPYTTYEQYF.

With respect to this clone: At the DNA level, this CDR3 is encoded by other sequences in the same sample as well. CDR3 sequence reads: CASSPKTGVNTEAFF. CDR3 sequence (DNA): TGTGCCAGCAGTCCGAAAACGGGGGTGAACACTGAAGCTTTCTTT. This chain connects TRBV7-9 to TRBJ1-1; D possibly corresponds to TRBD1 (5 bases). Trimming took off 6 bases at V and 0 bases at J, with 14 bases between the two ends. The CDR3 totals 15 residues. The germline V gene encodes CDR1 SEHNR and CDR2 FQNEAQ (reference sequence).

The chain combines TRBV7-9 with TRBJ2-1; 9 bases map to TRBD2. Germline CDR1 reads SEHNR; CDR2 reads FQNEAQ (reference sequence). V shed 5 bases, J shed 4 bases, and the junction held 9 bases outside the gene matches. CDR3 length equals 16 residues. CDR3: CASSAPSSGKYNEQFF. In DNA form, the CDR3 reads TGTGCCAGCAGCGCCCCCTCTAGCGGGAAGTACAATGAGCAGTTCTTC.

The chain combines TRBV5-8 with TRBJ2-3; 10 nucleotides line up with TRBD2. The V and J ends lost 4 bases and 1 base, in that order; junction bases with no gene match: 6. The CDR3 sequence is 16 residues long. Germline assignment: CDR1 SGHTS and CDR2 YDEGEE. The CDR3 bases are TGTGCCAGCAGCCATAATAGCGGGAGGCGCACAGATACGCAGTATTTT. Its protein is CASSHNSGRRTDTQYF.

V usage is TRBV6-6 and J usage is TRBJ2-1, with no clear D. Trimming took off 11 bases at V and 7 bases at J, with 12 bases between the two ends. The germline CDR1 and CDR2 sequences are MNHNY and SVGAGI (reference sequence). The CDR3 totals 11 residues. In DNA form, the CDR3 reads TGTGCCTCCGACCCAGGAAATGAGCAGTTCTTC. Translated, it gives CASDPGNEQFF.

Comment on this clone: The same CDR3 also results from other DNA sequences found in this sample. J is TRBJ2-7 and V is TRBV7-9, with 7 bases that match TRBD1. Germline V CDR1 and CDR2: SEHNR, FQNEAQ (reference sequence). The CDR3 length is 14 residues. The trim removed 5 bases at V and 2 bases at J, leaving 6 bases unmatched. This chain's CDR3 is CASSPRTGTYEQYF. In DNA, the CDR3 is TGTGCCAGCAGCCCGAGGACAGGCACCTACGAGCAGTACTTC.